Sequencing of this T cell receptor (beta chain) was carried out in a study of cytomegalovirus exposure and HLA in healthy donors. Study conclusions and caveats: Sequencing probably produced one cluster of sequence variants that were highly shared. A later analysis, which compared TCR beta chains of equal frequency, found the HLA-associated ones more clonally expanded.

PCR involved 60 Vbeta and 13 Jbeta primers. The table came from immunoSEQ multiplex PCR; TCRdb's copy has only in-frame clones and leaves some out. The table lists some 96,000 clones, about 80% of them singletons. This CDR3 has 16 amino acids. Germline loops: CDR1 KGHSH, CDR2 LQKENI. V shed 4 bases, J shed 4 bases, and the junction held 9 bases outside the gene matches. In its sample, this clone was seen a few times. Its antigen is currently unknown. Input material: PBMCs. The V gene is TRBV18, the J gene TRBJ2-3; 9 bases agree with TRBD1. The receptor was isolated from a man between 40 and 49 years old in good health and CMV-seronegative. CDR3 DNA sequence: TGTGCCAGCTCACTTACCGGGACAGGGTTCCCAGATACGCAGTATTTT. Its protein product is CASSLTGTGFPDTQYF.